This T cell receptor beta chain was observed in a study of cytomegalovirus exposure and HLA in healthy donors. Study details: Among some 400 genotyped donors, approximately 80% fell in the Caucasian-associated ancestry cluster. Whole-study results and caveats: Because they were indistinguishable, some V segments, including TRBV6-2 and TRBV6-3, were excluded. Presence/absence analysis assumed near-uniform sequencing depth across donors.

The PCR employed 60 Vbeta primers together with 13 Jbeta primers. Clones were sequenced by immunoSEQ multiplex PCR, and TCRdb holds only the in-frame ones, with some missing. The sample has 200,000 to 250,000 clones, roughly three quarters seen once; the top ten hold approximately 1.5%. There are 16 residues in the CDR3. V was clipped by 1 base and J by 2 bases; unmatched bases: 4. Looked up from germline, CDR1 is SEHNR and CDR2 is FQNEAQ (reference sequence). On this clone: Its target is unknown.

Sequences were obtained from PBMCs. The origin of this receptor is a man aged 50-59 years in good health and CMV-seronegative. V usage is TRBV7-9 and J usage is TRBJ2-3, with 9 bases that match TRBD2. The DNA of the CDR3 is TGTGCCAGCAGCTTAGGACTAGCGGACTTCACAGATACGCAGTATTTT. Translating gives CASSLGLADFTDTQYF.